The T cell receptor beta chain described here comes from a study of blood T cell repertoires in COVID-19. Study details: T cells, B-cell-depleted T cells, or PBMCs provided the cDNA or gDNA that served as material.

Authors' analysis steps: It was from reference gene primer amplification that nucleated cell counts were estimated. Assay used: immunoSEQ multiplex PCR; TCRdb lists only in-frame clones, some missing. Clone size and V and J calls were adopted from that table, with D and trimming inferred from the DNA. In the table there are fewer than 300,000 clones, 80% to 85% of which are singletons. This clone was seen only once. Across about two dozen US areas, participants ranged in age from roughly 18 to 95 years. Which cohort a participant joined came from the clinical history participants gave. The V end lost 5 bases, the J end lost 6 bases, and 9 bases lay between the germline ends. There are 12 residues in the CDR3. Germline V gene sequence: CDR1 SGHAT, CDR2 FQNNGV.

Sequenced material: PBMCs or T cells enriched from blood (not recorded which). The chain employs TRBV11-2 and TRBJ2-3; tentative D call: TRBD2 (5 bases). This receptor was taken from a man aged 35 to 55 who had been exposed to COVID-19. CDR3 nucleotides: TGTGCCAGCAGCCTGGGAGTGGATACGCAGTATTTT. As protein: CASSLGVDTQYF.